Sequencing of this T cell receptor (beta chain) was carried out in a study of blood T cells in healthy people across ages. In the study overall: About one barcoded beta molecule per two T cells was the capture yield of template switching.

General study findings and limits: Researchers report that TCR beta diversity correlated strongly with naive T cell percentage. More naive CD4+ cells and higher diversity marked long-lived donors relative to aged donors.

Points on this clonotype: Its specificity is not known.

A second roughly 6 to 12 cycle PCR used barcoded and J-beta primers. Using its own MiXCR run on the 5' RACE reads, TCRdb lists one record per CDR3 protein. The table lists 650,000 to 900,000 distinct CDR3 sequences, approximately 59% of them singletons. Germline V CDR1 and CDR2: MNHEY, SVGEGT. The CDR3 covers 15 residues. The V call is TRBV6-2 or TRBV6-3, the J call TRBJ2-4; D may be TRBD1 (5 bases). TRBJ2-7 explains the end of the DNA better; the J call may be wrong. The sequenced sample was blood. The TCR comes from a man aged 30 to 45 in good health. The DNA of the CDR3 is TGTGCCAGCAGTTTCCCCGCAGGGTTCGAGTACGAGCAGTACTTC. Translation gives CASSFPAGFEYEQYF.